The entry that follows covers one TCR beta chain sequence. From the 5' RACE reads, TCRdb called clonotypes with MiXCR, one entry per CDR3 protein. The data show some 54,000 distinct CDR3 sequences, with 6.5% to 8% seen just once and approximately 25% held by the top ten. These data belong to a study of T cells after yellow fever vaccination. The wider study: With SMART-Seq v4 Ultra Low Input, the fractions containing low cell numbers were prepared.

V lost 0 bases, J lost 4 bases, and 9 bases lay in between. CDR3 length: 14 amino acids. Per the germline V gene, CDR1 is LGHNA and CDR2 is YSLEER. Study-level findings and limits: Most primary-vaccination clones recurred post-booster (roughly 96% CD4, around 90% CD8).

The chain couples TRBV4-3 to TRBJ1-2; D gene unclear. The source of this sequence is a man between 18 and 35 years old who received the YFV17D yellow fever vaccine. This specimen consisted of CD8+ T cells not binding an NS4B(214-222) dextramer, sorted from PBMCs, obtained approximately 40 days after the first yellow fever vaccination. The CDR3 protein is CASSQDKAAYGYTF. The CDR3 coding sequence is TGCGCCAGCAGCCAAGATAAGGCAGCCTATGGCTACACCTTC.